Below are 27 T cell receptor beta chains sequenced from a single sample in a study of response to subunit inactivated influenza vaccine (dated 2018 in TCRdb). The method behind the library was RT-PCR. Sequenced on an Illumina HiSeq 2500. In TCRdb, the public reads were trimmed at Q25 with fastp and aligned with MiXCR, with productive beta chains retained. Rows with one shared CDR3 protein collapse into an entry with the most common genes and DNA. The sample profile shows 530,000 or so distinct CDR3 sequences; 12% of them were found once. The ten largest account for 10% to 13% of the sample. Material: PBMCs from blood, obtained on the day of vaccination. The receptors originated from a man aged 45 to 65 who received an inactivated influenza vaccine. Donor details come from another sample of the same person, matched by shared clones.

On this clonotype itself: A read error may account for a junction end that differs from germline. V gene TRBV7-9 combines with J gene TRBJ2-3, with 9 bases matching TRBD2. This CDR3 region has 17 residues. Germline V gives CDR1 SEHNR, CDR2 FQNEAQ (reference sequence). The CDR3 DNA is TGTGCCAGCAGTTTAGCGTCGGGACTAGCAGACCTAGATACGCAGTATTTT. Its protein product is CASSLASGLADLDTQYF.

The J gene is TRBJ1-1, the V gene TRBV9; TRBD1 might be the D (5 bases). The germline CDR1 and CDR2 sequences are SGDLS and YYNGEE. V was cut by 1 base and J by 5 bases, with 12 bases left in between. The CDR3 spans 14 residues. The CDR3 DNA reads TGTGCCAGCAGCGTAATCCAGGGAGGTACTGAAGCTTTCTTT. This encodes CASSVIQGGTEAFF.

This sequence joins TRBV7-9 and TRBJ2-2; 7 bases align to TRBD2. The V and J ends lost 5 bases and 5 bases, in that order; junction bases with no gene match: 5. This CDR3 has 14 amino acids. In germline, CDR1 is SEHNR, CDR2 FQNEAQ (reference sequence). CDR3 DNA: TGTGCCAGCAGCCCGGCCGGGGGGACCGGGGAGCTGTTTTTT. Its protein is CASSPAGGTGELFF.

This clonotype occurred many times. This chain links TRBV10-3 with TRBJ2-4; possible D gene TRBD2, 5 bases. Trimming stripped 4 bases from V and 1 base from J, with 5 bases between. This CDR3 has 13 residues. Germline V gene sequence: CDR1 ENHRY, CDR2 SYGVKD. The CDR3 spells CAISGEAKNIQYF. The CDR3 DNA reads as TGTGCCATCAGTGGGGAGGCCAAAAACATTCAGTACTTC.

This clonotype was counted only a few times. The chain couples TRBV5-1 to TRBJ2-7; 9 bases align to TRBD1. The length of the CDR3 is 13 residues. With V trimmed by 4 bases and J by 5 bases, 4 bases remained unmatched. Germline CDR1 is SGHRS and CDR2 is YFSETQ. CDR3 amino acids: CASSVGTGHEQYF. In DNA form, the CDR3 reads TGCGCCAGCAGCGTGGGGACAGGGCACGAGCAGTACTTC.

The rearrangement uses TRBV5-1 and TRBJ2-3, with TRBD2 matching 14 bases. This CDR3 contains 19 residues. Germline V gene lookup returns CDR1 SGHRS and CDR2 YFSETQ. Trimming took 4 bases from V and 5 from J; bases not matched to a gene: 15. CDR3 coding DNA: TGCGCCAGCAGCCGGGCCCCCGGGACTAGCGGGGGCCAGGGAGATACGCAGTATTTT. As protein: CASSRAPGTSGGQGDTQYF.

The chain couples TRBV5-1 to TRBJ2-5; D may be TRBD1 or TRBD2 (5 bases each). CDR3 size: 15 residues. V was cut by 4 bases and J by 5 bases, with 18 bases left in between. Germline CDR1 is SGHRS and CDR2 is YFSETQ. CDR3 protein: CASSPGGGVVETQYF. The CDR3 nucleotides read TGCGCCAGCAGCCCGGGTGGGGGAGTTGTGGAGACCCAGTACTTC. The entire variable domain, with the rest obtained from reference TRBV5-1 and TRBJ2-5, is as follows: KAGVTQTPRYLIKTRGQQVTLSCSPISGHRSVSWYQQTPGQGLQFLFEYFSETQRNKGNFPGRFSGRQFSNSRSEMNVSTLELGDSALYLCASSPGGGVVETQYFGPGTRLLVL.

On this clonotype: The junction does not match germline at one end; this may be a read error. The chain uses TRBV4-3 and TRBJ2-3; 9 positions agree with TRBD2. The germline CDR1 and CDR2 sequences are LGHNA and YSLEER. CDR3 length equals 16 residues. This chain's CDR3 is CASSHMTSGTTGTQYF. DNA for the CDR3: TGCGCCAGCAGCCACATGACTAGCGGAACCACAGGTACGCAGTATTTT.

The V call is TRBV5-1, the J call TRBJ2-7; 9 nucleotides agree with TRBD1. Germline lookup yields CDR1 SGHRS and CDR2 YFSETQ. The ends lost 4 bases at V and 2 bases at J; junction bases unmatched: 16. The CDR3 runs to 18 residues. The CDR3: CASSLRTGDPAPAYEQYF. DNA for the CDR3: TGCGCCAGCAGCCTCAGGACAGGGGACCCCGCGCCTGCCTACGAGCAGTACTTC. Variable domain in full (rest from reference TRBV5-1 and TRBJ2-7): KAGVTQTPRYLIKTRGQQVTLSCSPISGHRSVSWYQQTPGQGLQFLFEYFSETQRNKGNFPGRFSGRQFSNSRSEMNVSTLELGDSALYLCASSLRTGDPAPAYEQYFGPGTRLTVT.

This clonotype appeared a few times. The chain carries TRBV5-5 and TRBJ1-1; D is possibly TRBD1 (5 bases). The CDR3 runs 14 residues. CDR1 is SGHKS and CDR2 is YYEKEE in the germline V gene (reference sequence). The V and J ends lost 3 bases and 1 base respectively, with 10 bases between them. This CDR3 reads CASSSGRGNTEAFF. The CDR3 nucleotides read TGTGCCAGCAGCTCGGGACGGGGGAACACTGAAGCTTTCTTT. The full variable domain, in which reference TRBV5-5 and TRBJ1-1 provide the parts outside the CDR3, is DAGVTQSPTHLIKTRGQQVTLRCSPISGHKSVSWYQQVLGQGPQFIFQYYEKEERGRGNFPDRFSARQFPNYSSELNVNALLLGDSALYLCASSSGRGNTEAFFGQGTRLTVV.

This clonotype turned up a few times. The V gene is TRBV11-3, the J gene TRBJ2-1; 8 bases match TRBD1. V shed 5 bases and J 5 bases; nucleotides not matched to a gene: 8. The CDR3 is 15 amino acids. Germline V CDR1 and CDR2: SGHNT, YENEEA. The CDR3 here is CASSPWGQENNEQFF. DNA for the CDR3: TGTGCCAGCAGCCCCTGGGGACAGGAGAACAATGAGCAGTTCTTC.

This chain joins TRBV20-1 and TRBJ2-7, with 10 bases matching TRBD2. In germline, CDR1 is DFQATT, CDR2 SNEGSKA (reference sequence). The CDR3 extends over 15 amino acids. V lost 3 bases to trimming and J lost 2 bases; unmatched junction nucleotides: 7. The CDR3 bases are TGCAGTGCTAGGGACCTAGCGGGAGTAACCTACGAGCAGTACTTC. It codes for CSARDLAGVTYEQYF.

This clonotype has a handful of counts. The chain employs TRBV6-2 or TRBV6-3 and TRBJ1-6; D perhaps matches TRBD1 (5 bases). The CDR3 runs to 15 residues. Trimming removed 2 bases at V and 2 bases at J, with 7 bases between. Per the germline V gene, CDR1 is MNHEY and CDR2 is SVGEGT. This chain's CDR3 is CASSYGGAYNSPLHF. The CDR3 DNA sequence: TGTGCCAGCAGTTACGGGGGGGCCTATAATTCACCCCTCCACTTT.

This clonotype turned up a few times. This chain links TRBV30 with TRBJ1-1; D may be TRBD1 (5 bases). The CDR3 spans 12 residues. Deletions cut 0 bases from V and 4 bases from J, with 6 bases between. Germline CDR1 GTSNPN, CDR2 SVGIG (reference sequence). CDR3 coding DNA: TGTGCCTGGAGTGTAAGGGGCACTGAAGCTTTCTTT. It yields the protein CAWSVRGTEAFF.

This chain uses TRBV6-1 with TRBJ1-5; D is possibly TRBD1 (6 bases). The CDR3 loop spans 14 amino acids. Germline CDR1 and CDR2: MNHNS and SASEGT. V was clipped by 3 bases and J by 7 bases, with 13 bases between them. CDR3 region: CASSETGRGQPQHF. DNA of the CDR3: TGTGCCAGCAGTGAGACAGGTAGAGGACAGCCCCAGCATTTT.

This rearrangement joins TRBV5-1 to TRBJ1-1; maybe TRBD1 (5 bases). The germline V and J ends were trimmed by 2 bases and 1 base, with 18 bases remaining between them. The CDR3 consists of 17 residues. Per the germline V gene, CDR1 is SGHRS and CDR2 is YFSETQ. The DNA of the CDR3 is TGCGCCAGCAGCTTCACACAAGGGGCGAAATCGAACACTGAAGCTTTCTTT. Translated, it gives CASSFTQGAKSNTEAFF. Full variable domain (rest looked up from reference TRBV5-1 and TRBJ1-1): KAGVTQTPRYLIKTRGQQVTLSCSPISGHRSVSWYQQTPGQGLQFLFEYFSETQRNKGNFPGRFSGRQFSNSRSEMNVSTLELGDSALYLCASSFTQGAKSNTEAFFGQGTRLTVV.

Turning to this clonotype: Germline is not matched at one junction end, which may reflect a read error. V gene TRBV7-6 combines with J gene TRBJ1-6; D gene unclear. Germline V gene data show CDR1 as SGHVS and CDR2 as FNYEAQ. The CDR3 covers 13 residues. The CDR3: CASSSGPNSPLYF. Here the CDR3 DNA reads TGTGCCAGCAGCTCCGGACCCAATTCACCCCTCTACTTT.

V is TRBV19 and J is TRBJ2-1; D remains unclear. Trimming took 4 bases from V and 4 from J, leaving 5 bases between them. CDR3 length: 12 residues. From germline, CDR1 is LNHDA and CDR2 SQIVND (reference sequence). CDR3 DNA sequence: TGTGCCAGTAGTACAGTATACAATGAGCAGTTCTTC. Protein sequence: CASSTVYNEQFF.

The genes are TRBV5-1 and TRBJ2-7; D is unclear. Between the trimmed V and J ends, which lost 4 bases and 6 bases, there was a span of 17 bases. Germline V gene lookup returns CDR1 SGHRS and CDR2 YFSETQ. The length of the CDR3 is 14 residues. CDR3 sequence reads: CASSPADGRAEQYF. DNA of the CDR3: TGCGCCAGCAGCCCCGCGGATGGACGGGCCGAGCAGTACTTC.

This clonotype was counted many times. The rearrangement links TRBV7-2 to TRBJ2-1; 8 positions agree with TRBD2. The ends lost 5 bases at V and 4 bases at J; junction bases unmatched: 7. The CDR3 covers 15 residues. Germline V CDR1 and CDR2: SGHTA, FQGNSA. CDR3 residues: CASSNERGRYNEQFF. The CDR3 DNA reads TGTGCCAGCAGCAACGAGCGGGGGAGGTACAATGAGCAGTTCTTC.

V is TRBV7-2 and J is TRBJ1-1; D is unclear. Per the germline V gene, CDR1 is SGHTA and CDR2 is FQGNSA. The CDR3 runs 13 residues. V was cut by 2 bases and J by 0 bases, with 4 bases left in between. CDR3 nucleotide sequence: TGTGCCAGCAGCTTAATCATGAACACTGAAGCTTTCTTT. This sequence encodes CASSLIMNTEAFF.

The chain is built from TRBV7-2 and TRBJ2-5; 11 positions agree with TRBD1. The CDR3 totals 13 residues. Trimming took 8 bases from V and 5 from J; bases not matched to a gene: 4. CDR1 and CDR2 from the germline V gene are SGHTA and FQGNSA. As DNA, the CDR3 is TGTGCCAGCGGACAGGGGGCAGGCGAGACCCAGTACTTC. Translated, it gives CASGQGAGETQYF. Drawing the rest from reference TRBV7-2 and TRBJ2-5, the complete variable domain is GAGVSQSPSNKVTEKGKDVELRCDPISGHTALYWYRQSLGQGLEFLIYFQGNSAPDKSGLPSDRFSAERTGGSVSTLTIQRTQQEDSAVYLCASGQGAGETQYFGPGTRLLVL.

This clonotype was observed at least ten times. V and J are TRBV7-9 and TRBJ2-5; possible D gene TRBD1, 6 bases. CDR3 length: 15 amino acids. Per the germline V gene, CDR1 is SEHNR and CDR2 is FQNEAQ (reference sequence). V was clipped by 3 bases and J by 5 bases, with 16 bases between them. The chain's CDR3 is CASSFTQGWGETQYF. CDR3 in DNA: TGTGCCAGCAGCTTCACACAGGGCTGGGGCGAGACCCAGTACTTC. The variable domain in full, with the rest retrieved from reference TRBV7-9 and TRBJ2-5, is DTGVSQNPRHKITKRGQNVTFRCDPISEHNRLYWYRQTLGQGPEFLTYFQNEAQLEKSRLLSDRFSAERPKGSFSTLEIQRTEQGDSAMYLCASSFTQGWGETQYFGPGTRLLVL.

Only a few counts were recorded for this clonotype. The V and J genes are TRBV7-6 and TRBJ2-3; 7 bases are shared with TRBD1. The ends lost 3 bases at V and 3 bases at J; junction bases unmatched: 9. CDR3 length: 16 residues. The germline V gene has CDR1 SGHVS and CDR2 FNYEAQ. CDR3 sequence (DNA): TGTGCCAGCAGCTTGCTACAGGGGTTTGGTACAGATACGCAGTATTTT. Protein sequence: CASSLLQGFGTDTQYF.

This clonotype was counted a few times. The rearrangement uses TRBV5-6 and TRBJ1-4; maybe TRBD1 (5 bases). The CDR3 is made up of 16 amino acids. V was shortened by 3 bases and J by 0 bases, with 12 bases between the two germline ends. Germline V gene sequence: CDR1 SGHDT, CDR2 YYEEEE. CDR3 DNA: TGTGCCAGCAGCTCCCGGGACGGTGCAACTAATGAAAAACTGTTTTTT. Translated, it gives CASSSRDGATNEKLFF.

The chain has TRBV30 and TRBJ2-5, with 8 nucleotides matching TRBD1. Germline CDR1 reads GTSNPN; CDR2 reads SVGIG (reference sequence). The CDR3 contains 14 residues. V shed 2 bases and J 5 bases; nucleotides not matched to a gene: 7. CDR3 sequence (DNA): TGTGCCTGGAGTTCAGGGGGCTTTAGGGAGACCCAGTACTTC. This gives the protein CAWSSGGFRETQYF.

This rearrangement joins TRBV20-1 to TRBJ1-5; D remains ambiguous. This CDR3 comprises 13 residues. Trimming left V 2 bases short and J 1 base short, with 6 bases between. Germline V gives CDR1 DFQATT, CDR2 SNEGSKA (reference sequence). The CDR3 here is CSARPSSNQPQHF. CDR3 DNA: TGCAGTGCTAGACCCTCGAGCAATCAGCCCCAGCATTTT.